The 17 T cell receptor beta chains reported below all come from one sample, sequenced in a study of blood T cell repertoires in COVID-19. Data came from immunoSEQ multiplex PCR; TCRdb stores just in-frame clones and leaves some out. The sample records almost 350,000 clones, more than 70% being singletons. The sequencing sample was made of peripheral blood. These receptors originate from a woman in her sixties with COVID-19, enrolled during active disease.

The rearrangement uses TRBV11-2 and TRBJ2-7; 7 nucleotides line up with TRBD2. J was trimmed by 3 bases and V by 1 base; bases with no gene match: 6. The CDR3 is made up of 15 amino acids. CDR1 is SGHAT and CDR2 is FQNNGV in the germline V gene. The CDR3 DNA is TGTGCCAGCAGCTTAGTTGGGGGGGGACTCTACGAGCAGTACTTC. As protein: CASSLVGGGLYEQYF. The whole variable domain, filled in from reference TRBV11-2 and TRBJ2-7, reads EAGVAQSPRYKIIEKRQSVAFWCNPISGHATLYWYQQILGQGPKLLIQFQNNGVVDDSQLPKDRFSAERLKGVDSTLKIQPAKLEDSAVYLCASSLVGGGLYEQYFGPGTRLTVT.

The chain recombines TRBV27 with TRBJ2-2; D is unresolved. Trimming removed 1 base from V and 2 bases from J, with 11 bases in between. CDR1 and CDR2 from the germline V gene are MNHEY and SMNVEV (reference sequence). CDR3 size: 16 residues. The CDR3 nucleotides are TGTGCCAGCAGTTTATTAGCAAGTCTAAACACCGGGGAGCTGTTTTTT. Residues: CASSLLASLNTGELFF.

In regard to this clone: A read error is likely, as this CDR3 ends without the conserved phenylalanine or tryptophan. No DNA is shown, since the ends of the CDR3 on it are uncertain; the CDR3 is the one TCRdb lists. CDR3 region: CASSGAGGFH. The chain couples TRBV10-2 to TRBJ2-7; TRBD2 reflects the table's D call only, with no check against the DNA. The CDR3 totals 10 residues, both ends included. The germline CDR1 and CDR2 sequences are WSHSY and SAAADI.

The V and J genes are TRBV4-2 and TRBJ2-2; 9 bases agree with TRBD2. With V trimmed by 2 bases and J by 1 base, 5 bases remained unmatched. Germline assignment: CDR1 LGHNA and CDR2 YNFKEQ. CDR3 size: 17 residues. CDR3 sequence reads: CASSQRSGGLNTGELFF. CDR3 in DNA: TGTGCCAGCAGCCAACGTAGCGGGGGTCTGAACACCGGGGAGCTGTTTTTT.

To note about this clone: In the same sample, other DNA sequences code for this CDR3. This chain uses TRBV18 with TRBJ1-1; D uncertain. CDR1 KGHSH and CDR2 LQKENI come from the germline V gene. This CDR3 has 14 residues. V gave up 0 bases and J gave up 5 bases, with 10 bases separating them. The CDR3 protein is CASSPPLRSTEAFF. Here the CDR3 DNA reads TGTGCCAGCTCACCACCACTCAGGTCGACTGAAGCTTTCTTT.

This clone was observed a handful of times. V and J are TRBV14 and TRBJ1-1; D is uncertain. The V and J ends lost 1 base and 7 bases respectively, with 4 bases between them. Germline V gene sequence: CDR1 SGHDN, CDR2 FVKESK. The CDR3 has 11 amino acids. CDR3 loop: CASSQGGEAFF. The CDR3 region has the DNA TGTGCCAGCAGCCAAGGCGGTGAAGCTTTCTTT. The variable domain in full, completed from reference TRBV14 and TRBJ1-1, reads EAGVTQFPSHSVIEKGQTVTLRCDPISGHDNLYWYRRVMGKEIKFLLHFVKESKQDESGMPNNRFLAERTGGTYSTLKVQPAELEDSGVYFCASSQGGEAFFGQGTRLTVV.

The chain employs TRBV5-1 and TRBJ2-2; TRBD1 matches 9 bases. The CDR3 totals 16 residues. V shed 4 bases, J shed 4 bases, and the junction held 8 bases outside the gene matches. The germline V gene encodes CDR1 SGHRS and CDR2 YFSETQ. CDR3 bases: TGCGCCAGCAGCCCGCCGGGACAGGGAGTCACCGGGGAGCTGTTTTTT. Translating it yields CASSPPGQGVTGELFF.

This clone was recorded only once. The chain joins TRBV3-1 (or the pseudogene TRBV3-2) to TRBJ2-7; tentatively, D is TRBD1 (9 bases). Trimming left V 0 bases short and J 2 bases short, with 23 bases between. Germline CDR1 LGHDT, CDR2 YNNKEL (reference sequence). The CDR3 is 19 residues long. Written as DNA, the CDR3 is TGTGCCAGCAGCCAAGATCGGGGGGGACAGGGAAGGCTAACCTACGAGCAGTACTTC. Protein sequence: CASSQDRGGQGRLTYEQYF.

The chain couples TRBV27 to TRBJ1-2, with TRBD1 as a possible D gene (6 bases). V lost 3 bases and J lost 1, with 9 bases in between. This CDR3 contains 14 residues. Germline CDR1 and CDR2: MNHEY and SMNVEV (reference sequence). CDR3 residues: CASSLDRDNYGYTF. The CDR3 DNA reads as TGTGCCAGCAGTTTGGACAGAGATAACTATGGCTACACCTTC.

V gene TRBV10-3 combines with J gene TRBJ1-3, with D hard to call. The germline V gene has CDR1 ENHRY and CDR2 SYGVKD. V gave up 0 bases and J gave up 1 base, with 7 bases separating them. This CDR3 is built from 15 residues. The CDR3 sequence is CAISESSVSGNTIYF. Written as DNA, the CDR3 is TGTGCCATCAGTGAGTCGAGCGTTTCTGGAAACACCATATATTTT.

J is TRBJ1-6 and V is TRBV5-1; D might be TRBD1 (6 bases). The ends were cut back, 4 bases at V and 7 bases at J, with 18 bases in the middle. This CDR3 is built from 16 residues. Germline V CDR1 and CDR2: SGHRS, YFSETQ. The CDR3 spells CASSPGSFRGNSPLHF. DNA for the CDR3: TGCGCCAGCAGCCCCGGTTCTTTTAGGGGGAATTCACCCCTCCACTTT.

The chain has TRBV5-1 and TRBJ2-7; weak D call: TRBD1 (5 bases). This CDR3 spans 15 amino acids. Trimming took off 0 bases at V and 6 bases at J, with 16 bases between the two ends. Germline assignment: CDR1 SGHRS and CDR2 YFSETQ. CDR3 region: CASSLELPMQGEQYF. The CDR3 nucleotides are TGCGCCAGCAGCTTGGAACTCCCCATGCAGGGCGAGCAGTACTTC.

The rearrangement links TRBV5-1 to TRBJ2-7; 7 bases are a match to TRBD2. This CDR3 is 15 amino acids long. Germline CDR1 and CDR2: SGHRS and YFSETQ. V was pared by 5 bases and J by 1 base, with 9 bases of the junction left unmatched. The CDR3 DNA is TGCGCCAGCAGTGGGGAGCGGGGCGCATCCTACGAGCAGTACTTC. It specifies CASSGERGASYEQYF.

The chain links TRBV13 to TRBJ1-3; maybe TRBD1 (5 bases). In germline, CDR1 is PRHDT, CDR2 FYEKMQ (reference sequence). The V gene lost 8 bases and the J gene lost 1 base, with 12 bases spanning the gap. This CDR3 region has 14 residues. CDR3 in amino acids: CASSGRGSGNTIYF. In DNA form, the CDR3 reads TGTGCCAGCTCGGGGCGGGGATCTGGAAACACCATATATTTT.

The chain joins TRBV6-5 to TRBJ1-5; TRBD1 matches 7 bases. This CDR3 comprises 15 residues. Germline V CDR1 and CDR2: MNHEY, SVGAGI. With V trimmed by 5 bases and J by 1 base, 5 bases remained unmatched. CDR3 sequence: CASSPPGGSNQPQHF. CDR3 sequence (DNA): TGTGCCAGCAGTCCCCCAGGGGGGAGCAATCAGCCCCAGCATTTT.

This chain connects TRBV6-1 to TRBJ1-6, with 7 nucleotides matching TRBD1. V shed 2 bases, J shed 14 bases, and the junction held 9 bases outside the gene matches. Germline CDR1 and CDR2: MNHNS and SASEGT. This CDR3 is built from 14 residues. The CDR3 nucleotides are TGTGCCAGCAGTGAATTGGGACAGTTTATGGCCCTCCACTTT. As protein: CASSELGQFMALHF.

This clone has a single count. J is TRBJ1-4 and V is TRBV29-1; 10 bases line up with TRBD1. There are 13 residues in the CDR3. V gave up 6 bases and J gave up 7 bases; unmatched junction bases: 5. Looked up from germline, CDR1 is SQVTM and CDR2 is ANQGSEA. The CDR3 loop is CSVRTGGVEKLFF. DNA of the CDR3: TGCAGCGTACGGACAGGGGGTGTTGAAAAACTGTTTTTT.